This TCR beta chain was obtained from a study of liver allograft versus peripheral blood T cells. Study in general: Hepatic allograft T cell receptor repertoires were evaluated relative to those present in recipients' peripheral blood.

Study results and limitations: Intragraft T cell receptor repertoires of liver allografts were reportedly distinct from those in peripheral blood.

Germline loops: CDR1 DFQATT, CDR2 SNEGSKA (reference sequence). The CDR3 spans 13 residues. A single record per CDR3 protein comes from TCRdb applying MiXCR to the reads. This table has over 9,000 distinct CDR3 sequences, about 25% appearing once. Details on this clonotype: What it binds is not known.

V gene TRBV20-1 combines with J gene TRBJ1-1, with D uncertain. The clonotype was recovered from a human patient who had a liver transplant. Some T cells may have come from the graft donor. CDR3 in amino acids: CSIRRSWDTEAFF. The CDR3 nucleotides read TGCAGCATCCGCCGCTCTTGGGACACTGAAGCTTTCTTT.